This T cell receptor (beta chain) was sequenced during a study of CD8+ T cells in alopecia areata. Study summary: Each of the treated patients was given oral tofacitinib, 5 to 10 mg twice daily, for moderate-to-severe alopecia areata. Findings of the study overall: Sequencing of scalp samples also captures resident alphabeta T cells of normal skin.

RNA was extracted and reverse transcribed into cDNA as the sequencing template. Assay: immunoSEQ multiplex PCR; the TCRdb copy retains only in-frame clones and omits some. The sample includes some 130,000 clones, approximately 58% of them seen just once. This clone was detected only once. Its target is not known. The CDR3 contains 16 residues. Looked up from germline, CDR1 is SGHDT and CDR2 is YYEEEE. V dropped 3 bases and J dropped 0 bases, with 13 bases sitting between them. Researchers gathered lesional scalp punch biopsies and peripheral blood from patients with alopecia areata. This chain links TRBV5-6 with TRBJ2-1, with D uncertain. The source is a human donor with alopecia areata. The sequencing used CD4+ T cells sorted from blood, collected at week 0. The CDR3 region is CASSYRVTSSYNEQFF. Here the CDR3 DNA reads TGTGCCAGCAGCTATCGGGTGACGAGCTCCTACAATGAGCAGTTCTTC.